One TCR beta chain is described in this entry. The clone's antigen remains unknown. No much larger clonotype is one base removed from it; base qualities were not supplied. The record originates from a study of T cells in narcolepsy (dated by TCRdb to 2016 to 2018). Context from the whole study: Patients with narcolepsy type 1 or type 2 (NT1, NT2) were enrolled in the study together with healthy control donors. To look for autoreactive T cells in narcolepsy patients that target self-antigens of hypocretin neurons (hypocretin, TRIB2), the study used TCR Vbeta sequencing to follow clonotypes in blood and CSF.

For TCR Vbeta sequencing, memory CD4+ T cells were sorted ex vivo from the peripheral blood of narcolepsy patients and healthy controls. V lost 7 bases and J lost 9 bases; the stretch between them is 21 bases long. Sequences MDHEN (CDR1) and SYDVKM (CDR2) are obtained from the germline V gene. From cysteine to phenylalanine, the CDR3 is 14 amino acids long. CDR3 DNA is the only sequence kept; it has 42 bases, read in frame from the first base. Overall study results and their limits: Numbers of sequenced blood memory CD4+ clonotypes were comparable, averaging around 40,000 in patients and about 30,000 in controls. Plots that compared CSF and blood CD4+ T cell clonotypes from the same patient highlighted HCRT-specific and TRIB2-specific autoreactive clonotypes. Some blood memory CD4+ repertoires from patients and controls contained no sequences matching autoreactive T cell clones. According to the report, autoreactive clonotypes were detected serially in the blood of the same patients and of different patients, but not in healthy controls.

The library relied on the immunoSEQ multiplex PCR assay. TCRdb took this table from immuneACCESS and kept in-frame rearrangements with V and J called. Such tables lack part of the clones; where checked against another copy, unresolved V genes explain under half of the gap, and the rest is unexplained. Here the sample has 20,000 to 25,000 clones; almost 85% occur a single time. About 1.3% of the sample is in the top ten clones. The clonotype originates from a human donor with narcolepsy. Sequencing was carried out using CD45RA- memory CD4+ T cells from PBMCs. The meaning of the sample's cell subset or site label: memory T cells sorted ex vivo from peripheral blood. The V and J segments used are TRBV28 and TRBJ1-2; the D gene assignment is ambiguous. The DNA reads TGTGCCAGCACCCCAGCGTCGGTTTCCGGGAGCTACACCTTC. This codes for CASTPASVSGSYTF.